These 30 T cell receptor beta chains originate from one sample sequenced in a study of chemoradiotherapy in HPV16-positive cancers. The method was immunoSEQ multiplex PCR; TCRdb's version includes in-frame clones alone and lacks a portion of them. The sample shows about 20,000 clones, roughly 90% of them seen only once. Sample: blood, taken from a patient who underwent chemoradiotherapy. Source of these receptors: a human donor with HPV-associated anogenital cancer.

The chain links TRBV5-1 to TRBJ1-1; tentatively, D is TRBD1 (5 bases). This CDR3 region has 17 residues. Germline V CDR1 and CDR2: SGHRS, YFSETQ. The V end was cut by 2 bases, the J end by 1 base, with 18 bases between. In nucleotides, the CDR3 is TGCGCCAGCAGCTTAGTATCAAGGGGATTGGGGAACACTGAAGCTTTCTTT. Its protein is CASSLVSRGLGNTEAFF.

Written as DNA, the CDR3 is TGTGCCAGTAGGACGGAGAGCAATCAGCCCCAGCATTTT. Its protein product is CASRTESNQPQHF. The rearrangement uses TRBV6-1 and TRBJ1-5; no definite D call. The V and J ends lost 9 bases and 1 base respectively, with 10 bases between them. CDR1 and CDR2 from the germline V gene are MNHNS and SASEGT. The CDR3 consists of 13 residues.

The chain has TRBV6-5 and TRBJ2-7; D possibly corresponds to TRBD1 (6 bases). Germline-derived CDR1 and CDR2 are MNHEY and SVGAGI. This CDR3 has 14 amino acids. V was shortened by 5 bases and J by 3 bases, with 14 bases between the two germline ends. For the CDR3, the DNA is TGTGCCAGCAGTCCAACAGGGTCACGCTACGAGCAGTACGTC. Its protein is CASSPTGSRYEQYV.

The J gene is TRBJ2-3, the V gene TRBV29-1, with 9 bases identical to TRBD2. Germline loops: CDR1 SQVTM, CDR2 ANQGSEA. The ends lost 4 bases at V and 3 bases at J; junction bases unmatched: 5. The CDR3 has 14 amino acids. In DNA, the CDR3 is TGCAGCGTTGTTGGCGGGGGGGCTACAGATACGCAGTATTTT. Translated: CSVVGGGATDTQYF.

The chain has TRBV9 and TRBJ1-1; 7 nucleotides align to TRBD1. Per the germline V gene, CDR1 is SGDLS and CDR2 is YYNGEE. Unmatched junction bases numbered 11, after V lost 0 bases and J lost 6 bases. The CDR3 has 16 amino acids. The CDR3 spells CASSVGGGATGAEAFF. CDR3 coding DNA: TGTGCCAGCAGCGTAGGAGGAGGGGCAACAGGGGCTGAAGCTTTCTTT.

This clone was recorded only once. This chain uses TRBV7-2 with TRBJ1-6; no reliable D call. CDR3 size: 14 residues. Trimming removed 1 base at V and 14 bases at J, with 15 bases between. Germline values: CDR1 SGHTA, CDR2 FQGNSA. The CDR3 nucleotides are TGTGCCAGCAGCTTAGTGGGTTACCCTGGGACCCTCCACTTT. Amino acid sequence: CASSLVGYPGTLHF.

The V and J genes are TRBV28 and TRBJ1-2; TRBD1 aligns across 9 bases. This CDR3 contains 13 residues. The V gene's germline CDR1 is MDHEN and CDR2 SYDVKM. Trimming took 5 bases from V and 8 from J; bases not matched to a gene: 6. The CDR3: CASSTTGGGGYTF. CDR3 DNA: TGTGCCAGCAGTACGACAGGGGGGGGCGGCTACACCTTC.

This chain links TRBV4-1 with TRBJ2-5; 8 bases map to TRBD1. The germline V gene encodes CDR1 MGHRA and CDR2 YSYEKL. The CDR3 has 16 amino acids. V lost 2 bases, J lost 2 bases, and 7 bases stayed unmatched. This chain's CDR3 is CASSQTRTGPQETQYF. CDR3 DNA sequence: TGCGCCAGCAGCCAAACCCGGACAGGGCCTCAAGAGACCCAGTACTTC.

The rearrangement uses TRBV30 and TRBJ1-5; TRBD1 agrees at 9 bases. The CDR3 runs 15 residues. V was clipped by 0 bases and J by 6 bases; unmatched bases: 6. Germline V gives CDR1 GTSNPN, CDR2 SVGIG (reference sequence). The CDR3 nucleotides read TGTGCCTGGAGTGTAGGACAGGGGATCAGTCAGCCCCAGCATTTT. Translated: CAWSVGQGISQPQHF.

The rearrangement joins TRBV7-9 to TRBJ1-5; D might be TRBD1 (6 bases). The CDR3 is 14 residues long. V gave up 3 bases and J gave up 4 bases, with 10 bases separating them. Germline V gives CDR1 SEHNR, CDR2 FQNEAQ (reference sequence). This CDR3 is CASSLGGRNQPQHF. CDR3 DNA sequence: TGTGCCAGCAGCTTGGGGGGGCGAAATCAGCCCCAGCATTTT.

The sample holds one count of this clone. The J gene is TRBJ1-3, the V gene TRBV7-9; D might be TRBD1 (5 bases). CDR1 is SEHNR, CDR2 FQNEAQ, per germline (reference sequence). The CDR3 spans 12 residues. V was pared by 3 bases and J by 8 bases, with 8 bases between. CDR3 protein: CASSLGGDTIYF. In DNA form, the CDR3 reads TGTGCCAGCAGCTTGGGGGGAGACACCATATATTTT.

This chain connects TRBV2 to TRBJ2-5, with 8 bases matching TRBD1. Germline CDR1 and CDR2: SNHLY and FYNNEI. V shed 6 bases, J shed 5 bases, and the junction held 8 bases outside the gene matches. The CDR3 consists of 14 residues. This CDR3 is CASRSGQVGETQYF. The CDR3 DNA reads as TGTGCCAGCAGGTCGGGACAGGTTGGTGAGACCCAGTACTTC.

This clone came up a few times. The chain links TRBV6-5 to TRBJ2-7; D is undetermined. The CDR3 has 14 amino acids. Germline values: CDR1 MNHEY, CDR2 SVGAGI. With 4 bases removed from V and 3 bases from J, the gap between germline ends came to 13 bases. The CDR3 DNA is TGTGCCAGCAGTTCGAAATCCACCGGCTACGAGCAGTACGTC. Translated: CASSSKSTGYEQYV.

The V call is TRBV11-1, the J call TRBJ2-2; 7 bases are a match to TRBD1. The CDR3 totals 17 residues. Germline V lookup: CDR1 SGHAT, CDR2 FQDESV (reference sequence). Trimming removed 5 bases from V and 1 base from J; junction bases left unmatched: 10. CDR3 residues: CASSPIWDSRNTGELFF. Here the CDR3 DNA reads TGTGCCAGCAGCCCCATTTGGGACAGCCGGAACACCGGGGAGCTGTTTTTT.

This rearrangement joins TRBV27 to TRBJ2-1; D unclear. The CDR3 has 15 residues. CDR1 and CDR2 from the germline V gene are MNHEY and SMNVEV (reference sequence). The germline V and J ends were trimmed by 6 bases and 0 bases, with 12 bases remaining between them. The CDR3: CASRRGPNSYNEQFF. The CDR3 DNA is TGTGCCAGCAGACGTGGGCCGAACTCCTACAATGAGCAGTTCTTC.

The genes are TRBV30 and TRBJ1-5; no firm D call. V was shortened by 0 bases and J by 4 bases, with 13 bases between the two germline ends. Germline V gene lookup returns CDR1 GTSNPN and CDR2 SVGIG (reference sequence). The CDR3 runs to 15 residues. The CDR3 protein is CAWSVTMTRNQPQHF. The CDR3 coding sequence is TGTGCCTGGAGTGTAACGATGACAAGAAATCAGCCCCAGCATTTT.

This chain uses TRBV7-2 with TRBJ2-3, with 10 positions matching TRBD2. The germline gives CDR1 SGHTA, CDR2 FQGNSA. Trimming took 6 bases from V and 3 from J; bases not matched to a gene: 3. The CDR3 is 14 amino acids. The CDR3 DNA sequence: TGTGCCAGCAGTCCGGGACTAGCGACAGATACGCAGTATTTT. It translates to CASSPGLATDTQYF.

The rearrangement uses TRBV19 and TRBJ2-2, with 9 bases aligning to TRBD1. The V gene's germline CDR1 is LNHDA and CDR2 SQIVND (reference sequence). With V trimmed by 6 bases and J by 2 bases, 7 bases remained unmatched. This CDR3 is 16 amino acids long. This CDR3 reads CASRTGGVRNTGELFF. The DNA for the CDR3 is TGTGCCAGTAGGACAGGGGGAGTGAGAAACACCGGGGAGCTGTTTTTT. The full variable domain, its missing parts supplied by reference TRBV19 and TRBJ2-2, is DGGITQSPKYLFRKEGQNVTLSCEQNLNHDAMYWYRQDPGQGLRLIYYSQIVNDFQKGDIAEGYSVSREKKESFPLTVTSAQKNPTAFYLCASRTGGVRNTGELFFGEGSRLTVL.

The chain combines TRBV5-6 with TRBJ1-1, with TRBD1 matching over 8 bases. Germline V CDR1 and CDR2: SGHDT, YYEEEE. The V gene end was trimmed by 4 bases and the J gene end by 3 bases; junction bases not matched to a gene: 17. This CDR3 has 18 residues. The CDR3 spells CASSPTWGDRLLHTEAFF. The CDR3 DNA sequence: TGTGCCAGCAGCCCCACCTGGGGGGACAGGCTCTTGCACACTGAAGCTTTCTTT. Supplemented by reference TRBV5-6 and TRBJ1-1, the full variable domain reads DAGVTQSPTHLIKTRGQQVTLRCSPKSGHDTVSWYQQALGQGPQFIFQYYEEEERQRGNFPDRFSGHQFPNYSSELNVNALLLGDSALYLCASSPTWGDRLLHTEAFFGQGTRLTVV.

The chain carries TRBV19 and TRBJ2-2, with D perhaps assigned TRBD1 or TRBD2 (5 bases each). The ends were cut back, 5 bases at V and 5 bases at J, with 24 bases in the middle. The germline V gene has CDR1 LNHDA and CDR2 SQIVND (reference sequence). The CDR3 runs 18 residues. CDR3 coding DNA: TGTGCCAGTAGTCCCGGAAGTTTGGGAAGGGGCGGGACCGGGGAGCTGTTTTTT. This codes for CASSPGSLGRGGTGELFF.

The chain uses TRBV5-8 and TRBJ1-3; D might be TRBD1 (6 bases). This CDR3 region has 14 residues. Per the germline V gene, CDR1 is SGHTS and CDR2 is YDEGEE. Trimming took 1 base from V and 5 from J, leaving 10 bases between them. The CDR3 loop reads CASSLSTGRNTIYF. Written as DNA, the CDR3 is TGTGCCAGCAGCTTGTCGACAGGACGAAACACCATATATTTT.

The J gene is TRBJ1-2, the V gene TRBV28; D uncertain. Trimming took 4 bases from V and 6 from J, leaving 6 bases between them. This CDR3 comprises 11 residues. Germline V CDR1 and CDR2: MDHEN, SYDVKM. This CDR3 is CASSSINGYTF. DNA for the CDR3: TGTGCCAGCAGTTCTATAAATGGCTACACCTTC.

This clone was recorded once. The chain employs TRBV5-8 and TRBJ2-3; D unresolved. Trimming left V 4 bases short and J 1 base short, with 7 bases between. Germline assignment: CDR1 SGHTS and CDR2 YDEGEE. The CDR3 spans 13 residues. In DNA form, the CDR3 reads TGTGCCAGCAGCCCCCCCGGCACAGATACGCAGTATTTT. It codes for CASSPPGTDTQYF.

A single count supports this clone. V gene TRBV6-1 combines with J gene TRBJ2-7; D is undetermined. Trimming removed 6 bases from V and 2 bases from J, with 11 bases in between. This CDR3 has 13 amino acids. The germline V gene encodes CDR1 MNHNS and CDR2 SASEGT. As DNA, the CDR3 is TGTGCCAGCAGCCGTCTTCATCCCTACGAGCAGTACTTC. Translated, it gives CASSRLHPYEQYF.

CDR3 in amino acids: CASSEWAGNTIYF. The CDR3 DNA reads as TGTGCCAGCAGTGAATGGGCTGGAAACACCATATATTTT. The chain joins TRBV2 to TRBJ1-3; D is unclear. Germline CDR1 reads SNHLY; CDR2 reads FYNNEI. This CDR3 is built from 13 residues. Between the trimmed V and J ends, which lost 2 bases and 2 bases, there was a span of 4 bases.

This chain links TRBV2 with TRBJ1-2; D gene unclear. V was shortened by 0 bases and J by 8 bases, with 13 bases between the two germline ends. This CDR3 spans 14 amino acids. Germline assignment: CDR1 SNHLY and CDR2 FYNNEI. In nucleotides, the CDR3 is TGTGCCAGCAGTGAAGCGGGTGCTCTGGGGGGCTACACCTTC. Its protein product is CASSEAGALGGYTF.

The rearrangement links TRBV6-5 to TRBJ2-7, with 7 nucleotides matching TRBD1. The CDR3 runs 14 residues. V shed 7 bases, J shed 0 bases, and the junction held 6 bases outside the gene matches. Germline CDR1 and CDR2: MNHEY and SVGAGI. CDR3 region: CASKRTGSSYEQYF. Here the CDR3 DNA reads TGTGCCAGCAAGCGGACAGGAAGCTCCTACGAGCAGTACTTC.

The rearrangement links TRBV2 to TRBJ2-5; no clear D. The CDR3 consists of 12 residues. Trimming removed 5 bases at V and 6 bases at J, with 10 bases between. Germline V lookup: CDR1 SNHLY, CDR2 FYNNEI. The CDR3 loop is CASSPLPQTQYF. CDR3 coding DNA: TGTGCCAGCAGTCCCCTCCCTCAGACCCAGTACTTC.

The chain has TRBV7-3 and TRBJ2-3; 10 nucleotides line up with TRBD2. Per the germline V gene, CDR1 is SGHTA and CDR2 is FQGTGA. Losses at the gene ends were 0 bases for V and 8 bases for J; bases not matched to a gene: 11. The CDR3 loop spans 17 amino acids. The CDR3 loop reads CASSLTGPSGGFGTQYF. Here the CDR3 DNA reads TGTGCCAGCAGCTTAACCGGGCCTAGCGGGGGTTTCGGTACGCAGTATTTT.

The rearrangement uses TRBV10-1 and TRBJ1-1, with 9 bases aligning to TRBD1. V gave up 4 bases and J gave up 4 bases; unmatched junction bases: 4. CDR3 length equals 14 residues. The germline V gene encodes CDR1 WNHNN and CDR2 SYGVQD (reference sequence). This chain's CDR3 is CASSVNRGPTEAFF. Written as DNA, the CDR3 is TGCGCCAGCAGTGTTAACAGGGGGCCCACTGAAGCTTTCTTT.